This entry is about one T cell receptor beta chain. What it recognizes is unknown. The method was immunoSEQ multiplex PCR; TCRdb's version includes in-frame clones alone and lacks a portion of them. The sample records around 130,000 clones, 85% to 90% being singletons. This CDR3 contains 12 residues. Deletions cut 1 base from V and 10 bases from J, with 8 bases between. The V gene's germline CDR1 is SEHNR and CDR2 FQNEAQ (reference sequence). The sample belongs to a study of radiotherapy plus CTLA-4 blockade in lung cancer. Across the whole study: Disease control reached approximately 31%, with objective responses in around 19%.

Findings and caveats of the study: There was expansion of tumor-derived TCR clones in blood after radiotherapy plus ipilimumab. Increased serum interferon-beta after radiation also reportedly predicted response strongly.

The sample was peripheral blood, taken from a patient treated with radiotherapy plus ipilimumab. The genes are TRBV7-9 and TRBJ2-1, with D unclear. The origin of this receptor is a human donor with non-small cell lung cancer that progressed on radiotherapy plus ipilimumab. CDR3 sequence reads: CASSLGVAEQFF. The CDR3 DNA sequence: TGTGCCAGCAGCTTAGGGGTTGCGGAGCAGTTCTTC.